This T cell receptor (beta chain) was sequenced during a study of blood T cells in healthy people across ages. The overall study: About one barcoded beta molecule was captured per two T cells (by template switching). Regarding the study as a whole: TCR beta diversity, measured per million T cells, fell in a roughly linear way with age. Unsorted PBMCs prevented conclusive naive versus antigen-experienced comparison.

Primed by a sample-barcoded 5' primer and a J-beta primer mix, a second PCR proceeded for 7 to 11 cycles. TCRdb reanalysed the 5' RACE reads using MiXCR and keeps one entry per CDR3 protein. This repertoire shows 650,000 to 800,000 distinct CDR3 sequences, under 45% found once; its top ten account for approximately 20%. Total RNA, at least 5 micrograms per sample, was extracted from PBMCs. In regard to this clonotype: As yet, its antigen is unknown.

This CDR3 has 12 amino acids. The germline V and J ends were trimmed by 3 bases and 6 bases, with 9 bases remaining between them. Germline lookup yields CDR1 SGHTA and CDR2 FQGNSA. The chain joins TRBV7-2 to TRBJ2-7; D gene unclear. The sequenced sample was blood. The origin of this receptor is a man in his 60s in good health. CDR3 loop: CASSLDGGEQYF. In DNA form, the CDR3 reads TGTGCCAGCAGCTTGGATGGTGGCGAGCAGTACTTC.